This T cell receptor beta chain was recorded in a study of blood T cell repertoires in COVID-19. Study-level information: T cells, B-cell-depleted T cells, or PBMCs provided the cDNA or gDNA that served as material.

As originally analysed: Estimation of nucleated cell counts was performed using reference gene primer amplification. Method: immunoSEQ multiplex PCR; TCRdb's copy keeps in-frame clones and lacks some. V and J calls and clone size are those listed in that table; D and trimming were worked out from the DNA. Found here are about 33,000 clones, 85% of them singletons; the top ten hold about 7%. Trimming pared 6 bases from V and 6 bases from J, leaving 11 bases between. The CDR3 has 13 residues. The germline CDR1 and CDR2 sequences are LNHDA and SQIVND (reference sequence). The source material was peripheral blood. This rearrangement joins TRBV19 to TRBJ2-2; D gene unclear. This TCR was sampled from a human donor in a cohort sampled during active COVID-19. The CDR3 DNA is TGTGCCAGTAGCCTGGCTTTTCCCGGGGAGCTGTTTTTT. It is translated as CASSLAFPGELFF.